This TCR beta chain was sequenced during a study of T cells in narcolepsy. Findings and caveats of the study: Reportedly, autoreactive clonotypes were serially detected in patients' blood but not controls'. Some memory CD4+ repertoires had no autoreactive clone sequences. Same-patient CSF and blood CD4+ T cell clonotypes included HCRT-specific and TRIB2-specific autoreactive ones.

About this clone itself: Its specificity is not known.

Clones were sequenced by immunoSEQ multiplex PCR, and TCRdb holds only the in-frame ones, with some missing. There are about 12,000 clones in the sample; over 90% occur only once, and roughly 1% lies in the top ten. This sequence was found in a human donor with narcolepsy. The sample consisted of CD45RA- memory CD4+ T cells from PBMCs.

CDR3 coding DNA: TGTGCCAGCAGTGAAGACGGAGCAGGGAAGGGAGAGCAGTACTTC. This sequence encodes CASSEDGAGKGEQYF. The chain uses TRBV2 and TRBJ2-7; possibly TRBD1 for D (5 bases). Germline V gene data show CDR1 as SNHLY and CDR2 as FYNNEI. Between the trimmed V and J ends, which lost 1 base and 7 bases, there was a span of 17 bases. This CDR3 region has 15 residues.